The 13 T cell receptor beta chains below were found in one sample sequenced in a study of Ad26.COV2.S vaccination and SARS-CoV-2 variants. The protocol was immunoSEQ multiplex PCR, while the TCRdb copy is restricted to in-frame clones and leaves out a portion. The repertoire holds under 150,000 clones, with roughly 90% as singletons. The starting material was peripheral blood, obtained after recovery from COVID-19. Receptors originate from a human donor who had recovered from COVID-19.

This chain connects TRBV7-2 to TRBJ1-1; D unresolved. Germline CDR1 reads SGHTA; CDR2 reads FQGNSA. V lost 5 bases, J lost 7 bases, and 5 bases lay in between. The CDR3 runs 10 residues. The CDR3 region has the DNA TGTGCCAGCAGCATAGTTGAAGCTTTCTTT. This encodes CASSIVEAFF.

The rearrangement joins TRBV4-3 to TRBJ1-1; D is unclear. CDR3 length: 15 residues. V shed 2 bases and J shed 0 bases, with 10 bases lying between them. Germline-derived CDR1 and CDR2 are LGHNA and YSLEER. This CDR3 is CASSQSTTMNTEAFF. The CDR3 region has the DNA TGCGCCAGCAGCCAATCCACTACTATGAACACTGAAGCTTTCTTT.

With regard to this clone: In the same sample, other DNA sequences code for this CDR3. CDR3: CARSLGRGDSYEQYF. CDR3 DNA: TGTGCCAGAAGCTTGGGTCGGGGGGACTCCTACGAGCAGTACTTC. V is TRBV5-3 and J is TRBJ2-7; 7 bases map to TRBD2. TRBV5-3 is an ORF for which the function is uncertain. The J segment lost 0 bases and the V segment lost 0 bases, leaving 3 bases of the junction unmatched. This CDR3 is built from 15 residues.

The chain links TRBV13 to TRBJ1-1, with D possibly being TRBD1 (6 bases). Trimming stripped 1 base from V and 8 bases from J, with 14 bases between. Germline V lookup: CDR1 PRHDT, CDR2 FYEKMQ (reference sequence). The CDR3 is 14 amino acids. Here the CDR3 DNA reads TGTGCCAGCAGCTTAGAAGCGGGGGGGGCCGAAGCTTTCTTT. Amino acids: CASSLEAGGAEAFF. The whole variable domain, filled in from reference TRBV13 and TRBJ1-1, reads AAGVIQSPRHLIKEKRETATLKCYPIPRHDTVYWYQQGPGQDPQFLISFYEKMQSDKGSIPDRFSAQQFSDYHSELNMSSLELGDSALYFCASSLEAGGAEAFFGQGTRLTVV.

V gene TRBV6-5 combines with J gene TRBJ2-7; D not certain. Germline CDR1 reads MNHEY; CDR2 reads SVGAGI. V lost 0 bases to trimming and J lost 2 bases, with 14 bases between them. CDR3 length equals 16 residues. This chain's CDR3 is CASSYSLMGSAYEQYF. The CDR3 nucleotides read TGTGCCAGCAGTTACTCCCTTATGGGATCCGCCTACGAGCAGTACTTC.

The chain uses TRBV11-2 and TRBJ1-4; perhaps TRBD1 as D (5 bases). The germline V gene encodes CDR1 SGHAT and CDR2 FQNNGV. V was pared by 4 bases and J by 7 bases, with 16 bases between. The CDR3 loop spans 15 amino acids. The CDR3 region has the DNA TGTGCCAGCAGCTACGCCGGGACCCCGGGTGAAAAACTGTTTTTT. Translating it yields CASSYAGTPGEKLFF. Drawing the rest from reference TRBV11-2 and TRBJ1-4, the complete variable domain is EAGVAQSPRYKIIEKRQSVAFWCNPISGHATLYWYQQILGQGPKLLIQFQNNGVVDDSQLPKDRFSAERLKGVDSTLKIQPAKLEDSAVYLCASSYAGTPGEKLFFGSGTQLSVL.

The chain has TRBV9 and TRBJ1-2; possibly TRBD1 for D (5 bases). There are 13 residues in the CDR3. Trimming took off 0 bases at V and 8 bases at J, with 11 bases between the two ends. Looked up from germline, CDR1 is SGDLS and CDR2 is YYNGEE. In nucleotides, the CDR3 is TGTGCCAGCAGCGTAGAAGGTCCAGGGGGCTACACCTTC. Translated, it gives CASSVEGPGGYTF.

This chain uses TRBV6-6 with TRBJ1-2; weak D call: TRBD1 (6 bases). Germline lookup yields CDR1 MNHNY and CDR2 SVGAGI (reference sequence). The V and J ends lost 7 bases and 1 base respectively, with 10 bases between them. The CDR3 is made up of 13 amino acids. The CDR3 coding sequence is TGTGCCAGCAAGGGGGACGGTAACTATGGCTACACCTTC. Translation gives CASKGDGNYGYTF.

The V gene is TRBV6-5, the J gene TRBJ2-4, with D perhaps TRBD1 (6 bases). The CDR3 is made up of 13 amino acids. The V end lost 6 bases, the J end lost 9 bases, and 15 bases lay between the germline ends. Per germline, CDR1 MNHEY and CDR2 SVGAGI. CDR3 protein: CASSPQGLGIQYF. In DNA form, the CDR3 reads TGTGCCAGCAGCCCCCAGGGGCTTGGCATTCAGTACTTC.

The rearrangement uses TRBV5-6 and TRBJ1-4; D perhaps matches TRBD1 (5 bases). Germline V gives CDR1 SGHDT, CDR2 YYEEEE. Between the trimmed V and J ends, which lost 2 bases and 8 bases, there was a span of 16 bases. The CDR3 covers 15 residues. CDR3 nucleotides: TGTGCCAGCAGCTTAGGTCCGGAGGGGATGGAAAAACTGTTTTTT. As protein: CASSLGPEGMEKLFF.

The V and J genes are TRBV5-1 and TRBJ2-7, with 9 bases matching TRBD1. V dropped 4 bases and J dropped 1; count of bases not matched to a gene: 3. CDR1 and CDR2 (germline): SGHRS, YFSETQ. The CDR3 spans 14 residues. The CDR3 region is CASSNGQGSYEQYF. The CDR3, as DNA: TGCGCCAGCAGCAACGGACAGGGGTCCTACGAGCAGTACTTC.

The chain links TRBV15 to TRBJ2-7; 11 bases align to TRBD1. V was pared by 5 bases and J by 3 bases, with 3 bases of the junction left unmatched. CDR3 length: 14 amino acids. Germline lookup yields CDR1 LNHNV and CDR2 YYDKDF (reference sequence). The chain's CDR3 is CATSHGTGGYEQYF. As DNA, the CDR3 is TGTGCCACCAGCCATGGGACAGGGGGCTACGAGCAGTACTTC.

This chain connects TRBV28 to TRBJ1-5, with a tentative D call TRBD1 (5 bases). V was shortened by 2 bases and J by 7 bases, with 18 bases between the two germline ends. The CDR3 loop spans 16 amino acids. Germline V gene sequence: CDR1 MDHEN, CDR2 SYDVKM. CDR3 nucleotide sequence: TGTGCCAGCAGTTTAAAGGCCCCAGGGATTGACCAGCCCCAGCATTTT. Amino acids: CASSLKAPGIDQPQHF.